The 27 T cell receptor beta chains below all came from one sample that was sequenced in a study of graft-versus-host responses after intestinal transplantation. These receptors have no known antigen. Clones were read by immunoSEQ multiplex PCR, and TCRdb kept only the in-frame ones, dropping some. The sample holds 130,000 or so clones, about nine tenths seen once. The source was unstimulated CD4+ T cells sorted from spleen or lymph node cells, collected before intestinal transplant. These receptors were collected from a human donor who received an intestinal transplant.

V usage is TRBV7-2 and J usage is TRBJ1-1; D remains ambiguous. Per germline, CDR1 SGHTA and CDR2 FQGNSA. Trimming removed 5 bases at V and 2 bases at J, with 9 bases between. CDR3 length equals 13 residues. The CDR3 sequence: CASSPRTNTEAFF. The DNA of the CDR3 is TGTGCCAGCAGCCCGAGGACCAACACTGAAGCTTTCTTT.

The count of this clone is one. The rearrangement uses TRBV5-4 and TRBJ2-3; D is possibly TRBD2 (5 bases). CDR1 SGHNT and CDR2 YYREEE come from the germline V gene (reference sequence). V lost 0 bases, J lost 4 bases, and 9 bases lay in between. CDR3 size: 14 residues. In DNA form, the CDR3 reads TGTGCCAGCAGCTTGGGACGGGATTCAGATACGCAGTATTTT. Amino acid sequence: CASSLGRDSDTQYF.

The J gene is TRBJ2-6, the V gene TRBV11-1; TRBD1 matches 8 bases. V lost 5 bases and J lost 0; bases outside the gene matches: 9. The CDR3 consists of 18 residues. Germline CDR1 and CDR2: SGHAT and FQDESV (reference sequence). DNA for the CDR3: TGTGCCAGCAGCCTTGGACAGGGCGTCGGCTCTGGGGCCAACGTCCTGACTTTC. It is translated as CASSLGQGVGSGANVLTF.

The chain has TRBV5-1 and TRBJ2-4, with 10 nucleotides matching TRBD1. After removal of 3 bases from V and 3 bases from J, the junction contained 15 bases not matched to a gene. CDR3 size: 19 residues. CDR1 SGHRS and CDR2 YFSETQ come from the germline V gene. This chain's CDR3 is CASSSPGTGDLYGKNIQYF. The DNA for the CDR3 is TGCGCCAGCAGCTCCCCTGGGACAGGGGATCTTTATGGCAAAAACATTCAGTACTTC.

This clone came up a few times. The chain recombines TRBV7-2 with TRBJ2-2; D might be TRBD1 (6 bases). V was trimmed by 3 bases and J by 8 bases, leaving 10 bases between them. The CDR3 runs 13 residues. From germline, CDR1 is SGHTA and CDR2 FQGNSA. The CDR3 here is CASSLRGMGELFF. CDR3 coding DNA: TGTGCCAGCAGCTTGAGGGGGATGGGGGAGCTGTTTTTT.

The rearrangement joins TRBV12-2 to TRBJ2-1; the table's D call of TRBD1 was not tested on the DNA. TRBV12-2 counts as a pseudogene. The CDR3 is made up of 11 amino acids. The CDR3 spells CASRFHSSRFF. The CDR3 DNA reads TGTGCAAGTCGCTTCCACAGTTCCCGGTTCTTC.

This sequence joins TRBV5-5 and TRBJ2-5, with a possible D match to TRBD1 (5 bases). Trimming left V 1 base short and J 4 bases short, with 17 bases between. The CDR3 runs to 16 residues. The germline V gene encodes CDR1 SGHKS and CDR2 YYEKEE (reference sequence). The CDR3 is CASSLFRQGSAETQYF. The CDR3, as DNA: TGTGCCAGCAGCTTGTTTCGCCAGGGTTCAGCAGAGACCCAGTACTTC.

This CDR3 reads CASSYARTRTDTQYF. Here the CDR3 DNA reads TGTGCCAGCAGTTACGCCAGAACCCGCACAGATACGCAGTATTTT. V usage is TRBV6-5 and J usage is TRBJ2-3; no reliable D call. V lost 2 bases to trimming and J lost 1 base, with 10 bases between them. Germline V gene lookup returns CDR1 MNHEY and CDR2 SVGAGI. CDR3 size: 15 residues.

The chain uses TRBV4-1 and TRBJ2-7; either TRBD1 or TRBD2 may fit D (6 bases each). Germline CDR1 is MGHRA and CDR2 is YSYEKL. The V gene lost 0 bases and the J gene lost 2 bases, with 26 bases spanning the gap. The CDR3 is 20 amino acids. The chain's CDR3 is CASSQDKEGDRDTQAYEQYF. DNA for the CDR3: TGCGCCAGCAGCCAAGATAAGGAGGGCGACCGGGACACCCAGGCCTACGAGCAGTACTTC.

V gene TRBV27 combines with J gene TRBJ2-1, with D possibly TRBD2 on 6 matching bases. The CDR3 has 16 residues. Germline CDR1 MNHEY, CDR2 SMNVEV (reference sequence). V was pared by 1 base and J by 4 bases, with 14 bases between. The CDR3 region is CASSLWAGTKYNEQFF. CDR3 in DNA: TGTGCCAGCAGTTTATGGGCGGGAACTAAATACAATGAGCAGTTCTTC.

V and J are TRBV29-1 and TRBJ2-7; 9 bases are shared with TRBD1. CDR3 length: 12 residues. Germline trimming cut 7 bases from V and 2 bases from J; bases unmatched to any gene: 3. CDR1 is SQVTM, CDR2 ANQGSEA, per germline. DNA for the CDR3: TGCAGCGGTAGGGACAGGGCCTACGAGCAGTACTTC. This gives the protein CSGRDRAYEQYF.

V and J are TRBV7-2 and TRBJ2-7; 7 bases are shared with TRBD2. The trim removed 1 base at V and 0 bases at J, leaving 3 bases unmatched. Per germline, CDR1 SGHTA and CDR2 FQGNSA. The CDR3 is 15 amino acids. CDR3 residues: CASSLVGGSSYEQYF. The CDR3 DNA reads as TGTGCCAGCAGCTTAGTCGGCGGGAGCTCCTACGAGCAGTACTTC.

The rearrangement uses TRBV7-8 and TRBJ2-5, with 10 bases fitting TRBD1. Germline V gene sequence: CDR1 SGHVS, CDR2 FQNEAQ. V shed 4 bases and J 5 bases; nucleotides not matched to a gene: 4. The CDR3 extends over 14 amino acids. The CDR3 protein is CASSSGQGGETQYF. The CDR3 coding sequence is TGTGCCAGCAGCTCAGGACAGGGGGGCGAGACCCAGTACTTC. Full variable domain (missing parts from reference TRBV7-8 and TRBJ2-5): GAGVSQSPRYKVAKRGQDVALRCDPISGHVSLFWYQQALGQGPEFLTYFQNEAQLDKSGLPSDRFFAERPEGSVSTLKIQRTQQEDSAVYLCASSSGQGGETQYFGPGTRLLVL.

This chain joins TRBV6-1 and TRBJ2-1; tentative D call: TRBD1 (5 bases). Germline V gives CDR1 MNHNS, CDR2 SASEGT. V gave up 4 bases and J gave up 10 bases, with 14 bases separating them. The CDR3 length is 13 residues. The chain's CDR3 is CASSASRGDEQFF. For the CDR3, the DNA is TGTGCCAGCAGTGCCTCTAGGGGCGACGAGCAGTTCTTC.

The V and J genes are TRBV29-1 and TRBJ2-5; perhaps TRBD2 as D (5 bases). The J call is doubtful: the DNA matches TRBJ2-7 better. CDR3 length equals 12 residues. Germline lookup yields CDR1 SQVTM and CDR2 ANQGSEA. CDR3 DNA: TGCAGCGTTAGAGGACTCAAATACGAGCAGTACTTC. As protein: CSVRGLKYEQYF.

V is TRBV19 and J is TRBJ2-3; the D call may be TRBD1 or TRBD2 (6 bases each). The CDR3 spans 18 residues. CDR1 and CDR2 from the germline V gene are LNHDA and SQIVND (reference sequence). V lost 5 bases and J 4 bases, leaving 25 bases between the germline ends. The CDR3 coding sequence is TGTGCCAGTAGTTGGGGGGCCTGGGCGGGACAACAACCAGATACGCAGTATTTT. It is translated as CASSWGAWAGQQPDTQYF.

The count of this clone is one. The chain is built from TRBV28 and TRBJ2-5; D not resolved. Germline-derived CDR1 and CDR2 are MDHEN and SYDVKM. Trimming left V 2 bases short and J 5 bases short, with 9 bases between. This CDR3 spans 13 amino acids. CDR3 region: CASSLVPRETQYF. The CDR3 DNA is TGTGCCAGCAGTTTAGTACCCCGGGAGACCCAGTACTTC.

The chain is built from TRBV6-5 and TRBJ1-3; D is unresolved. V lost 2 bases to trimming and J lost 0 bases, with 11 bases between them. Germline CDR1 MNHEY, CDR2 SVGAGI. The CDR3 is 16 residues long. The CDR3 nucleotides read TGTGCCAGCAGTTACCAGACCCAGCGCTCTGGAAACACCATATATTTT. This encodes CASSYQTQRSGNTIYF.

The table lists this clone with a count of one. The V and J genes are TRBV29-1 and TRBJ2-7; 12 bases align to TRBD1. The germline gives CDR1 SQVTM, CDR2 ANQGSEA. V lost 4 bases, J lost 4 bases, and 2 bases stayed unmatched. CDR3 length: 13 amino acids. CDR3 loop: CSVGDRGQYEQYF. Here the CDR3 DNA reads TGCAGCGTTGGGGACAGGGGGCAGTACGAGCAGTACTTC.

The V gene is TRBV11-2, the J gene TRBJ2-4, with TRBD1 matching over 7 bases. This CDR3 is 14 amino acids long. The J segment lost 6 bases and the V segment lost 4 bases, leaving 6 bases of the junction unmatched. CDR1 and CDR2 from the germline V gene are SGHAT and FQNNGV. The CDR3 DNA sequence: TGTGCCAGCAGCTCGGGACAGTGGGTAAACATTCAGTACTTC. This encodes CASSSGQWVNIQYF.

The chain links TRBV2 to TRBJ1-5; possible D gene TRBD1, 6 bases. V lost 8 bases and J lost 4, with 18 bases in between. CDR3 length: 15 amino acids. Germline CDR1 reads SNHLY; CDR2 reads FYNNEI. The CDR3 nucleotides read TGTGCCAGCTCTGGCTGGGGGCAGGGGAATCAGCCCCAGCATTTT. Protein: CASSGWGQGNQPQHF.

This clone is a singleton in its sample. V is TRBV7-2 and J is TRBJ2-1, with a weak D call TRBD1 (6 bases). This CDR3 region has 14 residues. The germline V gene has CDR1 SGHTA and CDR2 FQGNSA. V was shortened by 4 bases and J by 9 bases, with 16 bases between the two germline ends. The CDR3 is CASSSSGGRGEQFF. CDR3 DNA sequence: TGTGCCAGCAGCTCGAGTGGGGGCCGTGGTGAGCAGTTCTTC.

J is TRBJ2-1 and V is TRBV5-6, with D unresolved. There are 13 residues in the CDR3. The germline V gene encodes CDR1 SGHDT and CDR2 YYEEEE. The V and J ends lost 4 bases and 7 bases respectively, with 12 bases between them. The CDR3 nucleotides are TGTGCCAGCAGCATACGACCAATAAATGAGCAGTTCTTC. Residues: CASSIRPINEQFF. Supplemented by reference TRBV5-6 and TRBJ2-1, the full variable domain reads DAGVTQSPTHLIKTRGQQVTLRCSPKSGHDTVSWYQQALGQGPQFIFQYYEEEERQRGNFPDRFSGHQFPNYSSELNVNALLLGDSALYLCASSIRPINEQFFGPGTRLTVL.

This chain links TRBV10-3 with TRBJ2-5; D is possibly TRBD1 or TRBD2 (5 bases each). The CDR3 is made up of 14 amino acids. Trimming removed 4 bases at V and 1 base at J, with 10 bases between. CDR1 and CDR2 from the germline V gene are ENHRY and SYGVKD. The CDR3 nucleotides are TGTGCCATCAGTGGGGGACGGGGCCAAGAGACCCAGTACTTC. Translation: CAISGGRGQETQYF.

The chain is built from TRBV21-1 and TRBJ1-1. TRBV21-1 counts as a pseudogene. This CDR3 has 13 residues. CDR3 amino acids: CASSTPSRVEAFF. DNA for the CDR3: TGTGCCAGCAGCACCCCTTCGCGGGTTGAAGCTTTCTTT.

This clone was seen once. This chain joins TRBV6-1 and TRBJ2-3; 9 bases map to TRBD2. Looked up from germline, CDR1 is MNHNS and CDR2 is SASEGT. The junction had 7 bases not matched to a gene; V was cut back by 2 bases and J by 4 bases. The CDR3 totals 16 residues. The CDR3 region is CASSELAGPSPDTQYF. In nucleotides, the CDR3 is TGTGCCAGCAGTGAACTAGCGGGACCCAGCCCAGATACGCAGTATTTT.

Only a few counts were recorded for this clone. The CDR3, as DNA: TGTGCCAGCAGTACACCGGGGGGGCTAAACACCATATATTTT. Translating it yields CASSTPGGLNTIYF. The chain couples TRBV6-1 to TRBJ1-3, with a tentative D call TRBD1 (6 bases). The V gene's germline CDR1 is MNHNS and CDR2 SASEGT. The CDR3 length is 14 residues. Trimming pared 5 bases from V and 6 bases from J, leaving 14 bases between.